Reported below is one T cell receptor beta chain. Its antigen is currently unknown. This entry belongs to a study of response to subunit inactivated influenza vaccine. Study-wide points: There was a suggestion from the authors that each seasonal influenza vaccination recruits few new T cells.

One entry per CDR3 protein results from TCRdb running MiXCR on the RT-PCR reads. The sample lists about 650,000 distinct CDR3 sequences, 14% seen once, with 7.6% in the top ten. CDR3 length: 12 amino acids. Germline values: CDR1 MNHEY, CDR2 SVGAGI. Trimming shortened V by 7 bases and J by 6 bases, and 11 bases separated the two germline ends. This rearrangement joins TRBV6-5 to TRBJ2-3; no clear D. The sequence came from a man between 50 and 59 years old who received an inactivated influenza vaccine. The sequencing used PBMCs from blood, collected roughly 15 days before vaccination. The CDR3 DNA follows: TGTGCCAGCATATCCCCCGGGGATACGCAGTATTTT. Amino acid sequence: CASISPGDTQYF.